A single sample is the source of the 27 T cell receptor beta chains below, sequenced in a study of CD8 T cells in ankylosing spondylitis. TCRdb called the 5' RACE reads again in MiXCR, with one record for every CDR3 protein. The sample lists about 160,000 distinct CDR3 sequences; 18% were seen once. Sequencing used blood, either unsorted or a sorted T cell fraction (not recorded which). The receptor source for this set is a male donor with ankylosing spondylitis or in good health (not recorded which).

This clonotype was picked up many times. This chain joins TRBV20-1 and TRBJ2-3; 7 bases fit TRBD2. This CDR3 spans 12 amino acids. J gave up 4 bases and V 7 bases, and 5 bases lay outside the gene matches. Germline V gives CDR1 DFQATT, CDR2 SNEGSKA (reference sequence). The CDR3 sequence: CSGGEGSDTQYF. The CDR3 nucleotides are TGCAGTGGGGGGGAGGGGTCAGATACGCAGTATTTT.

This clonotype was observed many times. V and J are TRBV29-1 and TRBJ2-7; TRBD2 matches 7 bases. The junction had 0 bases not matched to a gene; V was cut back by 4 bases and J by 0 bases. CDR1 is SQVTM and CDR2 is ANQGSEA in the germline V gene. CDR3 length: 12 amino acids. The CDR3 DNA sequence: TGCAGCGTTGGGACTAGCTCCTACGAGCAGTACTTC. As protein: CSVGTSSYEQYF.

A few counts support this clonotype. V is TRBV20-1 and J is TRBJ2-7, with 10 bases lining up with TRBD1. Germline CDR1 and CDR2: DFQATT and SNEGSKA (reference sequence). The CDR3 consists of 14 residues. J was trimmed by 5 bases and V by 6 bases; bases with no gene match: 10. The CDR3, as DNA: TGCAGTGCCTCTAAACGGGACAGGGGCGACGAGCAGTACTTC. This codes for CSASKRDRGDEQYF.

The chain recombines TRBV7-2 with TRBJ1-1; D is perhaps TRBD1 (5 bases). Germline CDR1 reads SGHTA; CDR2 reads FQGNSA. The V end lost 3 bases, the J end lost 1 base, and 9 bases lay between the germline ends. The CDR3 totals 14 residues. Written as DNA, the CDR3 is TGTGCCAGCAGCTTCGACAGAGAGAACACTGAAGCTTTCTTT. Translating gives CASSFDRENTEAFF.

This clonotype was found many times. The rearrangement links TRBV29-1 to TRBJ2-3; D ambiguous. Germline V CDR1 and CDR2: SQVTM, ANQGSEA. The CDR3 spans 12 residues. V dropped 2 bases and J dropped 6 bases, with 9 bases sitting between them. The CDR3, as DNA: TGCAGCGTTGAAACCCACATTGATACGCAGTATTTT. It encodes CSVETHIDTQYF.

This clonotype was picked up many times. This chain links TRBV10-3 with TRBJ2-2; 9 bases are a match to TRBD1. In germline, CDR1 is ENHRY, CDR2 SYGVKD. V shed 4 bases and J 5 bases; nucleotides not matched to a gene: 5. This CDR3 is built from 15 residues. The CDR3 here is CAISGWTGETGELFF. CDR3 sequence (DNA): TGTGCCATCAGTGGATGGACAGGGGAAACCGGGGAGCTGTTTTTT.

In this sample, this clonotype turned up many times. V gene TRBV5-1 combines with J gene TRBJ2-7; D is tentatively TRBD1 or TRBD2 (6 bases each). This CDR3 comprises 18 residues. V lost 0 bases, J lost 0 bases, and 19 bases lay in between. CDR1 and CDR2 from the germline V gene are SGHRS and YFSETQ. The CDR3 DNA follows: TGCGCCAGCAGCTTGGGTCCCTTCCGGGGGACATACTCCTACGAGCAGTACTTC. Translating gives CASSLGPFRGTYSYEQYF.

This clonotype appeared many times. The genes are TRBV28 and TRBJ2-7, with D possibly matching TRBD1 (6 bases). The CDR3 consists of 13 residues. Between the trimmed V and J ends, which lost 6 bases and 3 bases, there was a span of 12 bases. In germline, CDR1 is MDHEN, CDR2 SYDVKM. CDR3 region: CASSGDIFYEQYF. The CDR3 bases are TGTGCCAGCAGCGGGGACATATTCTACGAGCAGTACTTC.

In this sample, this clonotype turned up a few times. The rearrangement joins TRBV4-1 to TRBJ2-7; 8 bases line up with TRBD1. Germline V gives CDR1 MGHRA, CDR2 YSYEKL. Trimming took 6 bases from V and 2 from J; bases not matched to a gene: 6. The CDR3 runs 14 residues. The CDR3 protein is CASRQGAGTYEQYF. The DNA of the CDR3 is TGCGCCAGCAGGCAGGGGGCGGGAACCTACGAGCAGTACTTC.

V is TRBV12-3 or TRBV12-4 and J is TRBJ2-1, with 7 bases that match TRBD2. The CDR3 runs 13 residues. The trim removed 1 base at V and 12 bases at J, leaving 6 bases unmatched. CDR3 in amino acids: CASSLVSLAAQFF. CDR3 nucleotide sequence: TGTGCCAGCAGTTTAGTTAGTCTAGCGGCGCAGTTCTTC.

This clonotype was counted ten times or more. DNA of the CDR3: TGCGCCAGCAGTATCGACTGGACTAGCGGTGTCAATGAGCAGTTCTTC. The encoded protein is CASSIDWTSGVNEQFF. The V gene is TRBV5-1, the J gene TRBJ2-1; 10 bases are a match to TRBD2. Looked up from germline, CDR1 is SGHRS and CDR2 is YFSETQ. J was trimmed by 6 bases and V by 5 bases; bases with no gene match: 11. This CDR3 has 16 amino acids.

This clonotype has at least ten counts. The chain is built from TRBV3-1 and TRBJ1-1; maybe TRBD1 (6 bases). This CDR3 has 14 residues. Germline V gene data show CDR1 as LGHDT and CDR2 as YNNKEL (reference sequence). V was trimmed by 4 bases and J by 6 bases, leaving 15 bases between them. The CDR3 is CASSLQGPRPEAFF. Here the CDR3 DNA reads TGTGCCAGCAGCCTACAGGGACCTCGACCTGAAGCTTTCTTT.

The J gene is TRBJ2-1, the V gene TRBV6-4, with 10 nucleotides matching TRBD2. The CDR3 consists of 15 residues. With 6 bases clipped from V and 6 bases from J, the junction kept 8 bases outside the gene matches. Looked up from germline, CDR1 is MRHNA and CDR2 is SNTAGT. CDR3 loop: CASRPLAGVTNEQFF. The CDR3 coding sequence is TGTGCCAGCAGACCGCTAGCGGGAGTCACCAATGAGCAGTTCTTC.

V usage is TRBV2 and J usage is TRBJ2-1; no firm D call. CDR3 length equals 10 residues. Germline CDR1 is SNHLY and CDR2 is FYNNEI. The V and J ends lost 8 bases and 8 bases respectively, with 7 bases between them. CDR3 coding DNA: TGTGCCAGCCGTTCCCATGAGCAGTTCTTC. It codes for CASRSHEQFF.

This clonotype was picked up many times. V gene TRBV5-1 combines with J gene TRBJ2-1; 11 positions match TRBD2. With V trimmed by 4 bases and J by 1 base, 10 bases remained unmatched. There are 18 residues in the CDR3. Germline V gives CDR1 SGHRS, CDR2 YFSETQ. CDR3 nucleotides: TGCGCCAGCAGCGCGCCACCTGCTAGCGGGAGGTCCTACAATGAGCAGTTCTTC. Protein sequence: CASSAPPASGRSYNEQFF.

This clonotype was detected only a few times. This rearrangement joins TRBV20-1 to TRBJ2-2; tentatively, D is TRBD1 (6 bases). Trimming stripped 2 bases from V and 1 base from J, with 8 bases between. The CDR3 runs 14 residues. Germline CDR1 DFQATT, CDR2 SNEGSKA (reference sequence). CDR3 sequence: CSARPGQNTGELFF. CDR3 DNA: TGCAGTGCTAGACCGGGACAGAACACCGGGGAGCTGTTTTTT.

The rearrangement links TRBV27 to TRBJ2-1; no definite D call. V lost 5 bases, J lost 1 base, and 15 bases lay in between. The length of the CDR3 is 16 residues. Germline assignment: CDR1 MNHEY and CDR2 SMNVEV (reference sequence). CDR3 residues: CASSLPGTLSYNEQFF. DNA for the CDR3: TGTGCCAGCAGTCTACCGGGCACCCTTTCCTACAATGAGCAGTTCTTC.

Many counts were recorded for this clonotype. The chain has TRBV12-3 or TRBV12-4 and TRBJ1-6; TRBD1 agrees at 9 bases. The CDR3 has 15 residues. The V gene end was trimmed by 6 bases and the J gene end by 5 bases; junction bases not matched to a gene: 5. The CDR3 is CASSRQGGDNSPLHF. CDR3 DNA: TGTGCCAGCAGCCGACAGGGGGGAGATAATTCACCCCTCCACTTT.

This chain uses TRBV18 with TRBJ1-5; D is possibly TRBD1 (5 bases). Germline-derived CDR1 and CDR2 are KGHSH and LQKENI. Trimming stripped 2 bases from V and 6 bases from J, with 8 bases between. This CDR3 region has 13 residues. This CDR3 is CASSPSQGQPQHF. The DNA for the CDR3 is TGTGCCAGCTCACCAAGTCAGGGTCAGCCCCAGCATTTT. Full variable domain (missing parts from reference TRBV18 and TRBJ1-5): NAGVMQNPRHLVRRRGQEARLRCSPMKGHSHVYWYRQLPEEGLKFMVYLQKENIIDESGMPKERFSAEFPKEGPSILRIQQVVRGDSAAYFCASSPSQGQPQHFGDGTRLSIL.

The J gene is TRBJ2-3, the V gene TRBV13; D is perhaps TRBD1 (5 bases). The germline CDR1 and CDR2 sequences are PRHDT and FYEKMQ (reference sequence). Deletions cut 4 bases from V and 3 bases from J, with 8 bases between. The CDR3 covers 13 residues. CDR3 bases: TGTGCCAGCAGCTGGGGCCAGACAGATACGCAGTATTTT. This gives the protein CASSWGQTDTQYF.

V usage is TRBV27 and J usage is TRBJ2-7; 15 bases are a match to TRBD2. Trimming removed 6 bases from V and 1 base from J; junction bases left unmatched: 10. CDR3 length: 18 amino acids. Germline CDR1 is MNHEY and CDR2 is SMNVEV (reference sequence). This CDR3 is CASSLTPGLAGGSYEQYF. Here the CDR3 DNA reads TGTGCCAGCAGCCTCACTCCGGGACTAGCGGGAGGATCCTACGAGCAGTACTTC.

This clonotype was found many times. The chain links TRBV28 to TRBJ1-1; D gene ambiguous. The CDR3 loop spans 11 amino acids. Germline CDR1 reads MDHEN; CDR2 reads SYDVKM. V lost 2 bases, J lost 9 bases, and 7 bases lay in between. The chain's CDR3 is CASSLDRKAFF. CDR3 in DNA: TGTGCCAGCAGTTTAGACCGCAAAGCTTTCTTT.

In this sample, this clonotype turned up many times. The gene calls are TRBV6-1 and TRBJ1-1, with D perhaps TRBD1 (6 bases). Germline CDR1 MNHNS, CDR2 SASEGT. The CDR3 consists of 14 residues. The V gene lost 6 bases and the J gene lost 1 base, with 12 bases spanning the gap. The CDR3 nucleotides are TGTGCCAGCAGGCTACAGGGTGGGAACACTGAAGCTTTCTTT. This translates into CASRLQGGNTEAFF.

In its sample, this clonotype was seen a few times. The CDR3 here is CASSQGLAGRGEQYF. CDR3 in DNA: TGTGCCAGCAGCCAAGGGCTAGCGGGACGGGGTGAGCAGTACTTC. This chain uses TRBV14 with TRBJ2-7; TRBD2 agrees at 9 bases. The germline gives CDR1 SGHDN, CDR2 FVKESK. The trim removed 1 base at V and 7 bases at J, leaving 8 bases unmatched. The CDR3 runs 15 residues.

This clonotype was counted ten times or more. The CDR3 spells CATSVQGRETQYF. CDR3 coding DNA: TGTGCCACCAGTGTCCAGGGACGGGAGACCCAGTACTTC. The V and J genes are TRBV24-1 and TRBJ2-5, with D perhaps given as TRBD1 or TRBD2 (5 bases each). V lost 5 bases and J 5 bases, leaving 11 bases between the germline ends. Germline loops: CDR1 KGHDR, CDR2 SFDVKD. The CDR3 is made up of 13 amino acids.

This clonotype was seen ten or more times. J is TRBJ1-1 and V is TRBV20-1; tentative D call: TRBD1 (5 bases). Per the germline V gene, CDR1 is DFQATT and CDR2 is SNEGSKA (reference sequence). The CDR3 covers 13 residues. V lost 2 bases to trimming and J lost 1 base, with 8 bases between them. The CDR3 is CSARQGPNTEAFF. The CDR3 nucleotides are TGCAGTGCTAGACAGGGCCCGAACACTGAAGCTTTCTTT.

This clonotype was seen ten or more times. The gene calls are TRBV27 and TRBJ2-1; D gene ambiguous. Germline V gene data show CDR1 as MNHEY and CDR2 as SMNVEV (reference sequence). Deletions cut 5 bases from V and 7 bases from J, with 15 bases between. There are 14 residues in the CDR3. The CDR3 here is CASSPQAKPNEQFF. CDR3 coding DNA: TGTGCCAGCAGTCCTCAGGCTAAGCCGAATGAGCAGTTCTTC.